Listed here are 19 T cell receptor beta chains from one sample, sequenced in a study of cytomegalovirus exposure and HLA in healthy donors. In the PCR, 60 Vbeta and 13 Jbeta primers were used. Profiling relied on immunoSEQ multiplex PCR, and the TCRdb table lists in-frame clones only, not all of them. This table lists tens of thousands of clones. What was sequenced was PBMCs. These receptors were collected from a man younger than 35 in good health and CMV-seropositive.

The rearrangement uses TRBV5-1 and TRBJ2-5, with 9 bases lining up with TRBD1. The CDR3 has 15 amino acids. CDR1 is SGHRS and CDR2 is YFSETQ in the germline V gene. Trimming removed 0 bases from V and 4 bases from J; junction bases left unmatched: 4. The CDR3 region is CASSLAGDRAETQYF. The CDR3 region has the DNA TGCGCCAGCAGCTTGGCCGGGGACAGGGCAGAGACCCAGTACTTC. The full variable domain, its missing parts supplied by reference TRBV5-1 and TRBJ2-5, is KAGVTQTPRYLIKTRGQQVTLSCSPISGHRSVSWYQQTPGQGLQFLFEYFSETQRNKGNFPGRFSGRQFSNSRSEMNVSTLELGDSALYLCASSLAGDRAETQYFGPGTRLLVL.

The V and J genes are TRBV5-1 and TRBJ2-7; 8 bases agree with TRBD2. Trimming took 4 bases from V and 3 from J; bases not matched to a gene: 9. The CDR3 has 15 residues. Germline V gene data show CDR1 as SGHRS and CDR2 as YFSETQ. CDR3 residues: CASSVGTGGYYEQYF. The CDR3 DNA follows: TGCGCCAGCAGCGTCGGGACGGGGGGGTACTACGAGCAGTACTTC.

Concerning this clone itself: One end of the junction varies from germline; a read error may be responsible. The CDR3 sequence is CASSLEDRATSHF. For the CDR3, the DNA is TGTGCCAGCAGCTTAGAAGACCGCGCGACTTCTCACTTC. The chain employs TRBV7-9 and TRBJ2-7; unclear D gene. The length of the CDR3 is 13 residues. Germline values: CDR1 SEHNR, CDR2 FQNEAQ (reference sequence). The complete variable domain, with remaining parts taken from reference TRBV7-9 and TRBJ2-7, reads DTGVSQNPRHKITKRGQNVTFRCDPISEHNRLYWYRQTLGQGPEFLTYFQNEAQLEKSRLLSDRFSAERPKGSFSTLEIQRTEQGDSAMYLCASSLEDRATSHFGPGTRLTVT.

The chain combines TRBV13 with TRBJ2-1, with 8 bases lining up with TRBD2. Trimming removed 6 bases from V and 7 bases from J; junction bases left unmatched: 8. CDR3 length: 14 amino acids. CDR1 and CDR2 (germline): PRHDT, FYEKMQ (reference sequence). The CDR3 DNA sequence: TGTGCCAGCAGTTCGGGACTAGTCACAAATGAGCAGTTCTTC. This sequence encodes CASSSGLVTNEQFF.

This chain connects TRBV9 to TRBJ1-1; 7 nucleotides line up with TRBD1. Germline CDR1 reads SGDLS; CDR2 reads YYNGEE. There are 15 residues in the CDR3. V shed 3 bases, J shed 4 bases, and the junction held 9 bases outside the gene matches. CDR3 loop: CASSGAPGQSTEAFF. The DNA of the CDR3 is TGTGCCAGCAGCGGCGCTCCGGGACAGAGCACTGAAGCTTTCTTT.

The chain joins TRBV7-2 to TRBJ2-1, with a tentative D call TRBD2 (6 bases). CDR3 length equals 15 residues. V shed 3 bases and J shed 7 bases, with 16 bases lying between them. The germline CDR1 and CDR2 sequences are SGHTA and FQGNSA. DNA for the CDR3: TGTGCCAGCAGCTTCCGGGGCGGGACCATTAATGAGCAGTTCTTC. Its protein is CASSFRGGTINEQFF. The whole variable domain, filled in from reference TRBV7-2 and TRBJ2-1, reads GAGVSQSPSNKVTEKGKDVELRCDPISGHTALYWYRQSLGQGLEFLIYFQGNSAPDKSGLPSDRFSAERTGGSVSTLTIQRTQQEDSAVYLCASSFRGGTINEQFFGPGTRLTVL.

This rearrangement joins TRBV28 to TRBJ1-1; 7 nucleotides align to TRBD1. Germline V gives CDR1 MDHEN, CDR2 SYDVKM. Trimming removed 8 bases from V and 10 bases from J; junction bases left unmatched: 13. The CDR3 extends over 13 amino acids. In DNA, the CDR3 is TGTGCCAGCGGGACAGTCACACCCGGAGGAGCTTTCTTT. This sequence encodes CASGTVTPGGAFF.

The rearrangement links TRBV19 to TRBJ2-7, with D possibly TRBD1 on 6 matching bases. The CDR3 is 14 amino acids. Trimming took 6 bases from V and 6 from J, leaving 18 bases between them. The V gene's germline CDR1 is LNHDA and CDR2 SQIVND (reference sequence). The CDR3 protein is CASSPTGRYGEQYF. Here the CDR3 DNA reads TGTGCCAGTAGCCCGACAGGTAGGTACGGCGAGCAGTACTTC.

The chain joins TRBV5-1 to TRBJ2-5; 8 positions match TRBD1. J lost 5 bases, V lost 5 bases, and 11 bases had no gene match. The CDR3 is made up of 15 amino acids. Germline V gene sequence: CDR1 SGHRS, CDR2 YFSETQ. The DNA for the CDR3 is TGCGCCAGCAGTTACTCCGGGACAGGAGGCGAGACCCAGTACTTC. It translates to CASSYSGTGGETQYF.

CDR3 bases: TGTGCCAGCAGCCAGACAGGGGGGTTTTCCGCTGAAGCTTTCTTT. Translating gives CASSQTGGFSAEAFF. J is TRBJ1-1 and V is TRBV14; 9 positions match TRBD1. CDR1 and CDR2 from the germline V gene are SGHDN and FVKESK. V lost 3 bases, J lost 6 bases, and 8 bases stayed unmatched. The CDR3 runs 15 residues.

This chain joins TRBV10-3 and TRBJ2-7, with a tentative D call TRBD1 (6 bases). Germline V lookup: CDR1 ENHRY, CDR2 SYGVKD. Trimming cost V 6 bases and J 3 bases, with 15 bases left between them. The CDR3 covers 14 residues. CDR3 nucleotide sequence: TGTGCCATCAGCGGAACAGGGAAACTCTACGAGCAGTACTTC. This sequence encodes CAISGTGKLYEQYF.

With respect to this clone: Different DNA sequences within this sample yield the same CDR3. The chain uses TRBV28 and TRBJ1-2; 9 bases are a match to TRBD1. Looked up from germline, CDR1 is MDHEN and CDR2 is SYDVKM. The V and J ends lost 5 bases and 8 bases, in that order; junction bases with no gene match: 3. The CDR3 is 12 amino acids. CDR3 region: CASSLTGGGYTF. CDR3 in DNA: TGTGCCAGCAGTCTAACAGGGGGCGGCTACACCTTC.

This sequence joins TRBV5-1 and TRBJ1-5, with D perhaps TRBD1 (6 bases). V gave up 4 bases and J gave up 7 bases, with 12 bases separating them. This CDR3 contains 13 residues. Germline V gene lookup returns CDR1 SGHRS and CDR2 YFSETQ. CDR3 residues: CASSPQGDQPQHF. The CDR3 region has the DNA TGCGCCAGCAGCCCACAGGGAGACCAGCCCCAGCATTTT.

This chain links TRBV5-1 with TRBJ2-2, with a weak D call TRBD1 (6 bases). Trimming shortened V by 0 bases and J by 7 bases, and 13 bases separated the two germline ends. Germline V gene data show CDR1 as SGHRS and CDR2 as YFSETQ. The CDR3 consists of 15 residues. Here the CDR3 DNA reads TGCGCCAGCAGCTTGGTGCCAGGGGCCGGCGGGGAGCTGTTTTTT. Translation gives CASSLVPGAGGELFF. Looking up the rest from reference TRBV5-1 and TRBJ2-2 gives the full variable domain: KAGVTQTPRYLIKTRGQQVTLSCSPISGHRSVSWYQQTPGQGLQFLFEYFSETQRNKGNFPGRFSGRQFSNSRSEMNVSTLELGDSALYLCASSLVPGAGGELFFGEGSRLTVL.

The V and J genes are TRBV19 and TRBJ1-2, with a weak D call TRBD1 (6 bases). This CDR3 has 14 residues. Germline values: CDR1 LNHDA, CDR2 SQIVND (reference sequence). Trimming removed 5 bases at V and 7 bases at J, with 17 bases between. CDR3 protein: CASSFRGFDRGYTF. CDR3 in DNA: TGTGCCAGTAGTTTCAGGGGATTCGACCGTGGCTACACCTTC.

The V gene is TRBV28, the J gene TRBJ1-6; 8 nucleotides align to TRBD1. The CDR3 sequence is 13 residues long. CDR1 MDHEN and CDR2 SYDVKM come from the germline V gene. Unmatched junction bases numbered 9, after V lost 5 bases and J lost 15 bases. The CDR3 region has the DNA TGTGCCAGCAGTCCACGGACAGGGTCGCTCCTCCACTTT. This translates into CASSPRTGSLLHF.

This rearrangement joins TRBV7-2 to TRBJ2-1; the D gene is possibly TRBD2 (6 bases). Trimming took 10 bases from V and 6 from J, leaving 19 bases between them. The CDR3 length is 14 residues. The germline V gene encodes CDR1 SGHTA and CDR2 FQGNSA. In DNA form, the CDR3 reads TGTGCCACCCGTAACCGGGGAGCGGGCAATGAGCAGTTCTTC. Its translation is CATRNRGAGNEQFF. Full variable domain (rest looked up from reference TRBV7-2 and TRBJ2-1): GAGVSQSPSNKVTEKGKDVELRCDPISGHTALYWYRQSLGQGLEFLIYFQGNSAPDKSGLPSDRFSAERTGGSVSTLTIQRTQQEDSAVYLCATRNRGAGNEQFFGPGTRLTVL.

This chain uses TRBV19 with TRBJ2-7, with D possibly being TRBD2 (6 bases). The CDR3 loop spans 12 amino acids. V was shortened by 5 bases and J by 1 base, with 6 bases between the two germline ends. From germline, CDR1 is LNHDA and CDR2 SQIVND (reference sequence). The CDR3 here is CASSAGSYEQYF. The CDR3 region has the DNA TGTGCCAGTAGTGCGGGGTCCTACGAGCAGTACTTC.

This sequence joins TRBV19 and TRBJ1-1, with 7 bases matching TRBD1. V shed 3 bases, J shed 1 base, and the junction held 2 bases outside the gene matches. Germline CDR1 LNHDA, CDR2 SQIVND (reference sequence). The CDR3 totals 14 residues. The DNA of the CDR3 is TGTGCCAGTAGTATTGGACAGGCGAACACTGAAGCTTTCTTT. It translates to CASSIGQANTEAFF.